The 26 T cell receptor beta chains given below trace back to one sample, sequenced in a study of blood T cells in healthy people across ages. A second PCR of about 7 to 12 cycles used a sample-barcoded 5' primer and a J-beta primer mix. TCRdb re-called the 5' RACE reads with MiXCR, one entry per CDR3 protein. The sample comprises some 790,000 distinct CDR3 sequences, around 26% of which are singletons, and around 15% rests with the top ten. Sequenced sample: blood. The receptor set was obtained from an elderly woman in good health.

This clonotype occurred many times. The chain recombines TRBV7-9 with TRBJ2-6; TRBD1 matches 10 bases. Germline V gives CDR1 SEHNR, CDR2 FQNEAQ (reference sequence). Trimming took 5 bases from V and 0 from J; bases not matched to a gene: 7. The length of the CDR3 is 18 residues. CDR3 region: CASSARDRGSSGANVLTF. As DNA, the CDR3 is TGTGCCAGCAGCGCTAGGGACAGGGGATCCTCTGGGGCCAACGTCCTGACTTTC.

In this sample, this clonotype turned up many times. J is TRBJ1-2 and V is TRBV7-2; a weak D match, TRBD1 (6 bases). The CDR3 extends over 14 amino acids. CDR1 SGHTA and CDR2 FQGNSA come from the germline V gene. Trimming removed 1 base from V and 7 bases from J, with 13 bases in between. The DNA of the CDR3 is TGTGCCAGCAGCTTAGGCGGCAGGGGTATTGGCTACACCTTC. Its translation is CASSLGGRGIGYTF.

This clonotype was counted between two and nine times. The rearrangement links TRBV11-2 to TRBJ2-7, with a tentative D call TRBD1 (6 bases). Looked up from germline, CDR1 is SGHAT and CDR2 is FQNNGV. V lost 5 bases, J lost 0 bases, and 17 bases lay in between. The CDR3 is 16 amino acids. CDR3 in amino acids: CASSPARTASSYEQYF. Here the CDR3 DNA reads TGTGCCAGCAGCCCTGCCCGGACAGCGAGCTCCTACGAGCAGTACTTC.

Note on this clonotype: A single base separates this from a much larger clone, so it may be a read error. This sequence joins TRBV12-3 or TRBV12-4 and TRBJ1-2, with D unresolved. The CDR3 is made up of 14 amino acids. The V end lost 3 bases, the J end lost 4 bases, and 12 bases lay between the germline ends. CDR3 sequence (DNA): TGTGCCAGCAGTTTGGACTGGGTTGGCTATGGCTACACCTTC. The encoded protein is CASSLDWVGYGYTF.

The CDR3 region has the DNA TGCGCCAGCAGCTCGGCCCATGGAAGCGCAGATACGCAGTATTTT. Its protein product is CASSSAHGSADTQYF. V is TRBV5-1 and J is TRBJ2-3, with no clear D. Germline CDR1 SGHRS, CDR2 YFSETQ. The V end was cut by 3 bases, the J end by 4 bases, with 15 bases between. The CDR3 runs to 15 residues. Supplemented by reference TRBV5-1 and TRBJ2-3, the full variable domain reads KAGVTQTPRYLIKTRGQQVTLSCSPISGHRSVSWYQQTPGQGLQFLFEYFSETQRNKGNFPGRFSGRQFSNSRSEMNVSTLELGDSALYLCASSSAHGSADTQYFGPGTRLTVL.

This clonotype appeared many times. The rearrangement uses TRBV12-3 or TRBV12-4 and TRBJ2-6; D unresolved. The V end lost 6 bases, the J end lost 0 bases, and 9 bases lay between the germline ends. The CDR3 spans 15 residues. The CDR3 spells CASSLQSSGANVLTF. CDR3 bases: TGTGCCAGCAGCCTTCAGAGCTCTGGGGCCAACGTCCTGACTTTC.

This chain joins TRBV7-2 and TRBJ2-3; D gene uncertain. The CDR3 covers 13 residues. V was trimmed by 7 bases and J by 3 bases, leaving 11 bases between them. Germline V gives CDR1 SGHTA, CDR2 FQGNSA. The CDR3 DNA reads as TGTGCCAGCACCCTAGACCGTACAGATACGCAGTATTTT. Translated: CASTLDRTDTQYF.

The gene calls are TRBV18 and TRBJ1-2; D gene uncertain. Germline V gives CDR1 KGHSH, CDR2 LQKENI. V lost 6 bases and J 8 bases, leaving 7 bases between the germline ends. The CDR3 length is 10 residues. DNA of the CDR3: TGTGCCAGCTCCGGATGGGGCTACACCTTC. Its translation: CASSGWGYTF.

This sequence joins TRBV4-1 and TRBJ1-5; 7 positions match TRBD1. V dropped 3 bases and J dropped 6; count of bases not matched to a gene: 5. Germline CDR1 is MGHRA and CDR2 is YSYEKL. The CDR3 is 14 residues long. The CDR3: CASSQWDSGQPQHF. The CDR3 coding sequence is TGCGCCAGCAGCCAGTGGGACAGCGGTCAGCCCCAGCATTTT.

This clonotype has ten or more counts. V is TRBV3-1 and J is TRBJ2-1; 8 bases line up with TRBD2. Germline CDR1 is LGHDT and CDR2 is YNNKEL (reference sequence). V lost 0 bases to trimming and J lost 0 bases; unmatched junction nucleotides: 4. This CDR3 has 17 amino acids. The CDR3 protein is CASSQDRGGSSYNEQFF. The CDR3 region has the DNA TGTGCCAGCAGCCAAGATCGGGGGGGGAGCTCCTACAATGAGCAGTTCTTC.

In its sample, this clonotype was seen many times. The CDR3 DNA is TGTGCCAGCAGCTTCGCTAAAGGGGGTTCCTACGAGCAGTACTTC. Protein product: CASSFAKGGSYEQYF. This sequence joins TRBV5-5 and TRBJ2-7; weak D call: TRBD1 (6 bases). Trimming left V 2 bases short and J 1 base short, with 13 bases between. CDR3 length equals 15 residues. Germline-derived CDR1 and CDR2 are SGHKS and YYEKEE (reference sequence).

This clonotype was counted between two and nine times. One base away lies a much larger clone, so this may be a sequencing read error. CDR3 in amino acids: CSARGGTGANVRTF. The CDR3 DNA is TGCAGTGCTAGAGGGGGAACTGGGGCCAACGTCCGGACTTTC. The J gene is TRBJ2-6, the V gene TRBV20-1; a weak D match, TRBD1 (5 bases). The germline V gene has CDR1 DFQATT and CDR2 SNEGSKA (reference sequence). This CDR3 contains 14 residues.

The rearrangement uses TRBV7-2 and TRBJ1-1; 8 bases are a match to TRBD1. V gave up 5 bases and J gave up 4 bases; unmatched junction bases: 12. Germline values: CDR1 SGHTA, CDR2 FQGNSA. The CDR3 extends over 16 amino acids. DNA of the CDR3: TGTGCCAGCAGCCCCGGGACAGGAACTTCGACCACTGAAGCTTTCTTT. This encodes CASSPGTGTSTTEAFF.

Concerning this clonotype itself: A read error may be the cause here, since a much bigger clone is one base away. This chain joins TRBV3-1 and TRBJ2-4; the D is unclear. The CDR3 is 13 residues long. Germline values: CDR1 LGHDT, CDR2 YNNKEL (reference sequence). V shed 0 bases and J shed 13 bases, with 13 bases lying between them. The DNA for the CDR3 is TGTGCCAGCAGCCAAGACCCCTCGGTCGTGCAGTACTTC. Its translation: CASSQDPSVVQYF.

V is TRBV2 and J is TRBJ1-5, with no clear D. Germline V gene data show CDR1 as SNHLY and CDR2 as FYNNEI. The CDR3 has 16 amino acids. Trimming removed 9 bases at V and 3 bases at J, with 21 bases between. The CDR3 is CASSATGMGYNQPQHF. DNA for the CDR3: TGTGCCAGTAGCGCTACGGGGATGGGGTACAATCAGCCCCAGCATTTT.

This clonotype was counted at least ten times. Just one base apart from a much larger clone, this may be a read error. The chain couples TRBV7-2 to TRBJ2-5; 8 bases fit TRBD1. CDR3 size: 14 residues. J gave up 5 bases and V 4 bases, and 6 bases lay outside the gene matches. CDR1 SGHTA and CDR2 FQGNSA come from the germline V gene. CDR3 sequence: CASSCGQGTETQYF. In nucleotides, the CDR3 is TGTGCCAGCAGCTGTGGACAGGGAACGGAGACCCAGTACTTC.

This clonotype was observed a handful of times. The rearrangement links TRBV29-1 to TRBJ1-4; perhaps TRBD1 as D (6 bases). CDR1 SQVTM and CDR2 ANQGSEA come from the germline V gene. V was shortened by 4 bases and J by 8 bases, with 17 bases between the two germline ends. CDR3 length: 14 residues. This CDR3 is CSVGTSRGREKLFF. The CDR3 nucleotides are TGCAGCGTTGGGACATCAAGGGGGAGGGAAAAACTGTTTTTT. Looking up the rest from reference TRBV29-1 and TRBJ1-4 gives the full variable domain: SAVISQKPSRDICQRGTSLTIQCQVDSQVTMMFWYRQQPGQSLTLIATANQGSEATYESGFVIDKFPISRPNLTFSTLTVSNMSPEDSSIYLCSVGTSRGREKLFFGSGTQLSVL.

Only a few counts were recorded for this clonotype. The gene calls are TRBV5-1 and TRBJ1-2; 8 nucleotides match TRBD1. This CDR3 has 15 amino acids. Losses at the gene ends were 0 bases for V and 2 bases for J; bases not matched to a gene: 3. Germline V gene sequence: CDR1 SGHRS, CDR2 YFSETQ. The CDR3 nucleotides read TGCGCCAGCAGCTTGGAGCCAGGGGGCAACTATGGCTACACCTTC. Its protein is CASSLEPGGNYGYTF.

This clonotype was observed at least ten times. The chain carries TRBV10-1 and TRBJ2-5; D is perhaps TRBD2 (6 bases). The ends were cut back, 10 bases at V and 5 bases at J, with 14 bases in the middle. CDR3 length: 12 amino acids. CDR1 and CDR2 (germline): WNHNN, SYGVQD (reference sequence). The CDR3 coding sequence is TGCGCCACCAGCGGGTCCGGGGAGACCCAGTACTTC. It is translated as CATSGSGETQYF.

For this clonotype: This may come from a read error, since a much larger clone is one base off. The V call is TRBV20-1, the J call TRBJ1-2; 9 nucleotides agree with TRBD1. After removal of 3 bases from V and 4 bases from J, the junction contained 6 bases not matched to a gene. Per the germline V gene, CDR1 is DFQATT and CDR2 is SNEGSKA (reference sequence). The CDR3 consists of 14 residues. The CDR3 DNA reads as TGCAGTGCTAGGAGAAGGACAGGGGTCTATGGCTACACCTTC. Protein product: CSARRRTGVYGYTF.

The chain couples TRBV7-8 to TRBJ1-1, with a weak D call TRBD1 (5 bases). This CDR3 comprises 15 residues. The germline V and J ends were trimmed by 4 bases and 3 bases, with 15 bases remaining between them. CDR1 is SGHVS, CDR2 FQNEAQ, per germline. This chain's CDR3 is CASSWGGGWDTEAFF. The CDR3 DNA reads TGTGCCAGCAGCTGGGGGGGGGGATGGGACACTGAAGCTTTCTTT. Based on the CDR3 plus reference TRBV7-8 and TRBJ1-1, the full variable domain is GAGVSQSPRYKVAKRGQDVALRCDPISGHVSLFWYQQALGQGPEFLTYFQNEAQLDKSGLPSDRFFAERPEGSVSTLKIQRTQQEDSAVYLCASSWGGGWDTEAFFGQGTRLTVV.

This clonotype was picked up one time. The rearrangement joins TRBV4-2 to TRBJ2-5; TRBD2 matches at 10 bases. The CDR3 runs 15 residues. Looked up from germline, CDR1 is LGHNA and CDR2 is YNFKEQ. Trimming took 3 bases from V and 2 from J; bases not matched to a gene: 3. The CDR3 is CASSQGSGGQETQYF. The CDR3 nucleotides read TGTGCCAGCAGCCAGGGTAGCGGGGGGCAAGAGACCCAGTACTTC.

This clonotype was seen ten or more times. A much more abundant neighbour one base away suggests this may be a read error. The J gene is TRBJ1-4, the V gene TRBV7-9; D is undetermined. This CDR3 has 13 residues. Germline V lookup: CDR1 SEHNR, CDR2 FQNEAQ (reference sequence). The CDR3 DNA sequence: TGTGCCAGCAGCTCCACAGAGAATGAAAAACGGTTTTTT. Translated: CASSSTENEKRFF. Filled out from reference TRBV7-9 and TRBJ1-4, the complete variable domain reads DTGVSQNPRHKITKRGQNVTFRCDPISEHNRLYWYRQTLGQGPEFLTYFQNEAQLEKSRLLSDRFSAERPKGSFSTLEIQRTEQGDSAMYLCASSSTENEKRFFGSGTQLSVL.

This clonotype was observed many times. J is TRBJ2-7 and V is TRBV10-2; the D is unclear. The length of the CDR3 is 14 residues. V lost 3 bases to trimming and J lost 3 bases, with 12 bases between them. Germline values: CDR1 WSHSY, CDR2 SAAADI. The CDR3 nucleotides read TGCGCCAGCAGTGAAAACGCCCGTGTCTACGAGCAGTACTTC. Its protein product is CASSENARVYEQYF.

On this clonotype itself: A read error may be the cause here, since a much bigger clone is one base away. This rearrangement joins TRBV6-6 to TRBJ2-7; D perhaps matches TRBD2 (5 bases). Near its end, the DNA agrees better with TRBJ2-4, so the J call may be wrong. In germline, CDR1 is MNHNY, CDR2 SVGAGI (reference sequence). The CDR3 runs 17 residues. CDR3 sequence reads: CASMVGKGVPFKNIQYF. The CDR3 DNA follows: TGTGCCAGCATGGTAGGAAAGGGAGTACCCTTCAAAAACATTCAGTACTTC.

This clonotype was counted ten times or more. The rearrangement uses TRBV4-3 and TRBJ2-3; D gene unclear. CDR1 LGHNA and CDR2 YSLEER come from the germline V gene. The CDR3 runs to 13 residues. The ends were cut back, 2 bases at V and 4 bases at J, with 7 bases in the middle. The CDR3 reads CASSQLQADTQYF. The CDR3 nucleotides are TGCGCCAGCAGCCAACTCCAAGCAGATACGCAGTATTTT.